This T cell receptor (beta chain) was documented in a study of memory CD4+ T cells and cytomegalovirus serostatus. In the study overall: Donors were healthy Belgian adults, several CMV seropositive and approximately 23 seronegative. The study's findings and limits: A US-trained random forest predicted CMV serostatus with median AUC 0.91. Of 150 to 200 reported CMV TCRbeta sequences, under 70 were found in memory CD4+ repertoires.

In the authors' methods: After removing out-of-frame reads, under 2.5 million distinct TCRbeta sequences remained. Sequenced by immunoSEQ multiplex PCR; TCRdb stores in-frame clones only, minus some. V, J and clone size are those of that table, while D and trimming were read from the DNA. The sample consists of about 75,000 clones, around 80% of them appearing once. Single viable CD3+CD4+CD8-CD45RO+ cells were sorted as the memory CD4+ T cells. To note about this clone: Antigen specificity is unknown.

Trimming stripped 3 bases from V and 2 bases from J, with 14 bases between. The germline gives CDR1 MDHEN, CDR2 SYDVKM. CDR3 length equals 16 residues. The TCR was taken from an adult in good health and CMV-seropositive. The chain recombines TRBV28 with TRBJ2-4, with unresolved D. Sample: memory CD4+ T cells from blood. The CDR3 coding sequence is TGTGCCAGCAGTTTGCCAGTCATTGAGTCCAAAAACATTCAGTACTTC. Translation gives CASSLPVIESKNIQYF.